Listed below are T cell receptor beta chains from one sample, sequenced in a study of T cell changes during pregnancy in multiple sclerosis. The assay was immunoSEQ multiplex PCR, and TCRdb's table has in-frame clones only and misses some. The data hold 40,000 or so clones, with 90% to 95% observed a single time. This material consisted of CD4+ T cells from peripheral blood mononuclear cells, taken in the third trimester of pregnancy. The receptors derive from a female donor in good health, enrolled as a control in a pregnancy study. The CDR3 runs from the conserved cysteine through the conserved F or W. Each record gives: D gene, J gene, V gene, CDR3 protein, CDR3 DNA. The D gene is left open where the match is weak.

d_call: TRBD1
j_call: TRBJ2-1
v_call: TRBV7-2
cdr3_aa: CASSLVGTGGYEQFF
cdr3_nt: TGTGCCAGCAGCTTAGTTGGGACAGGGGGCTATGAGCAGTTCTTC

d_call: TRBD1
j_call: TRBJ1-6
v_call: TRBV6-5
cdr3_aa: CASSSGQGFSPLHF
cdr3_nt: TGTGCCAGCAGTTCGGGACAGGGGTTTTCACCCCTCCACTTT

d_call: TRBD2
j_call: TRBJ2-1
v_call: TRBV5-8
cdr3_aa: CASSLDPGTGGLAGVNEQFF
cdr3_nt: TGTGCCAGCAGCTTGGATCCCGGGACAGGGGGACTAGCGGGAGTCAATGAGCAGTTCTTC

d_call: .
j_call: TRBJ1-1
v_call: TRBV28
cdr3_aa: CASSLLRGRGNTEAFF
cdr3_nt: TGTGCCAGCAGTTTATTAAGGGGTAGAGGGAACACTGAAGCTTTCTTT

d_call: .
j_call: TRBJ2-5
v_call: TRBV7-3
cdr3_aa: CASSFGGTLQETQYF
cdr3_nt: TGTGCCAGCAGCTTCGGGGGGACACTCCAAGAGACCCAGTACTTC

d_call: .
j_call: TRBJ2-1
v_call: TRBV5-1
cdr3_aa: CASNRERSEQFF
cdr3_nt: TGCGCCAGCAACAGGGAAAGAAGTGAGCAGTTCTTC

d_call: .
j_call: TRBJ1-6
v_call: TRBV29-1
cdr3_aa: CSVSPGDYSPLHF
cdr3_nt: TGCAGCGTTTCACCGGGGGACTATTCACCCCTCCACTTT

d_call: TRBD1
j_call: TRBJ1-3
v_call: TRBV7-2
cdr3_aa: CASSPQGVRAGNTIYF
cdr3_nt: TGTGCCAGCAGTCCACAGGGGGTCCGGGCGGGAAACACCATATATTTT

d_call: .
j_call: TRBJ1-4
v_call: TRBV21-1
cdr3_aa: CASSKYGSVSGLATNEKLFF
cdr3_nt: TGTGCCAGCAGCAAATACGGGAGCGTCTCAGGCCTAGCAACTAATGAAAAACTGTTTTTT

d_call: .
j_call: TRBJ1-4
v_call: TRBV15
cdr3_aa: CATSPRQEINEKLFF
cdr3_nt: TGTGCCACCAGCCCCCGACAGGAGATTAATGAAAAACTGTTTTTT